This T cell receptor beta chain emerged from a study of metastatic and nonmetastatic thyroid tumors. The wider study: Comparative analysis of repertoires was undertaken across blood and tumor or nodule tissue obtained from malignant and benign thyroid patients. Findings of the study overall: TCR beta diversity was reportedly significantly higher in malignant thyroid tumors than benign nodules, in blood and tumor.

The table lists this clone with many counts. The antigen remains undetermined. In the original analysis: Built for papillary thyroid cancer, a distant-metastasis classifier drew on CDR3 differences across clinicopathological groups. TCRdb called clones again from the PCR reads with MiXCR. What appears here as the V and J calls and clone size reflects TCRdb's work, not the paper's. This repertoire shows about 49,000 clones, 4% to 5% found once; its top ten account for over 9%. Each patient came to thyroid surgery without any prior treatment (of any kind). Losses at the gene ends were 6 bases for V and 4 bases for J; bases not matched to a gene: 5. Germline lookup yields CDR1 SGHDN and CDR2 FVKESK. The length of the CDR3 is 13 residues.

The sample taken for sequencing was blood. This TCR derives from a female donor with papillary thyroid cancer or a benign thyroid nodule (not recorded which). Some clones in this sample may be carry-over from other donors' samples. The chain has TRBV14 and TRBJ2-7; 8 nucleotides match TRBD2. CDR3 sequence (DNA): TGTGCCAGCAGTAGACTAGCGAGTTACGAGCAGTACTTC. Translating it yields CASSRLASYEQYF.